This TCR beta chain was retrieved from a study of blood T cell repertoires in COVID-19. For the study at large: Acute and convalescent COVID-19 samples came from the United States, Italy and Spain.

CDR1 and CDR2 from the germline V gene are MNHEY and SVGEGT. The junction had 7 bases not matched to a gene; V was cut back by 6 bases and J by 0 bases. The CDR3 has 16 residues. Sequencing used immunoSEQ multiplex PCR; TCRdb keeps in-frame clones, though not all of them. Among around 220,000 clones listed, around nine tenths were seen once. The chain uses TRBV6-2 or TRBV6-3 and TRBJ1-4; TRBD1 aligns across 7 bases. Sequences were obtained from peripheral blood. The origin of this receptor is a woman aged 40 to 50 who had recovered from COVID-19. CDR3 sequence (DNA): TGTGCCAGCAGCCCTACAGGGGTTGCAACTAATGAAAAACTGTTTTTT. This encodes CASSPTGVATNEKLFF.